Below, 24 T cell receptor beta chains from the same sample are listed, as sequenced in a study of cytomegalovirus exposure and HLA in healthy donors. PCR primers comprised 60 Vbeta and 13 Jbeta primers. Sequencing used immunoSEQ multiplex PCR; TCRdb keeps in-frame clones, though not all of them. The table records under 250,000 clones, 70% to 80% of them present only once. What was sequenced was PBMCs. The source of these receptors is a woman aged 25 to 39 in good health and CMV-seropositive.

This clone has just a few counts. The chain employs TRBV18 and TRBJ2-7; D possibly corresponds to TRBD1 (7 bases). From germline, CDR1 is KGHSH and CDR2 LQKENI. The CDR3 contains 16 residues. V lost 0 bases to trimming and J lost 1 base, with 13 bases between them. The CDR3: CASSPPGQGGSYEQYF. The CDR3 region has the DNA TGTGCCAGCTCACCACCGGGGCAGGGGGGTTCCTACGAGCAGTACTTC.

The chain joins TRBV2 to TRBJ2-3, with D possibly TRBD2 on 7 matching bases. Germline V gene lookup returns CDR1 SNHLY and CDR2 FYNNEI. The CDR3 sequence is 15 residues long. V lost 4 bases to trimming and J lost 3 bases, with 14 bases between them. The CDR3 nucleotides are TGTGCCAGCAGTGGGGTTAGGGGGGGAACAGATACGCAGTATTTT. Its translation: CASSGVRGGTDTQYF.

The chain combines TRBV4-1 with TRBJ1-3; D perhaps matches TRBD1 (5 bases). Trimming shortened V by 6 bases and J by 7 bases, and 16 bases separated the two germline ends. The CDR3 totals 14 residues. CDR1 is MGHRA and CDR2 is YSYEKL in the germline V gene. The CDR3 DNA sequence: TGCGCCAGCAGTCCCCTGCGACAGTTGAACACCATATATTTT. Translated, it gives CASSPLRQLNTIYF.

The rearrangement joins TRBV5-6 to TRBJ2-7; the D is unclear. The CDR3 consists of 14 residues. The V gene's germline CDR1 is SGHDT and CDR2 YYEEEE. V gave up 8 bases and J gave up 6 bases, with 21 bases separating them. CDR3 loop: CASKESQSNSEQYF. The CDR3 nucleotides are TGTGCCAGTAAAGAAAGCCAATCCAACTCCGAGCAGTACTTC.

The gene calls are TRBV9 and TRBJ2-2; the D is unclear. This CDR3 comprises 13 residues. Germline V gene lookup returns CDR1 SGDLS and CDR2 YYNGEE. With 4 bases removed from V and 6 bases from J, the gap between germline ends came to 10 bases. The CDR3 loop reads CASSPAAAGELFF. CDR3 DNA: TGTGCCAGCAGCCCGGCGGCGGCCGGGGAGCTGTTTTTT.

The J gene is TRBJ1-1, the V gene TRBV4-1; D call uncertain. CDR1 and CDR2 (germline): MGHRA, YSYEKL. The length of the CDR3 is 12 residues. The V gene lost 1 base and the J gene lost 11 bases, with 11 bases spanning the gap. The CDR3 nucleotides are TGCGCCAGCAGCCAAGGATACCGCGGGGCTTTCTTT. Amino acids: CASSQGYRGAFF.

V is TRBV11-3 and J is TRBJ2-1; 8 positions match TRBD1. Trimming removed 5 bases from V and 6 bases from J; junction bases left unmatched: 12. Germline values: CDR1 SGHNT, CDR2 YENEEA. CDR3 length equals 16 residues. CDR3 sequence (DNA): TGTGCCAGCAGCGAAAGGCCGGGACAGGTAACCAATGAGCAGTTCTTC. This codes for CASSERPGQVTNEQFF.

The chain couples TRBV29-1 to TRBJ2-1; 7 bases are a match to TRBD2. Unmatched junction bases numbered 8, after V lost 3 bases and J lost 6 bases. The CDR3 extends over 14 amino acids. The germline V gene encodes CDR1 SQVTM and CDR2 ANQGSEA. The CDR3 loop is CSVDRIGLVNEQFF. The DNA of the CDR3 is TGCAGCGTTGATAGAATAGGACTAGTCAATGAGCAGTTCTTC.

The V gene is TRBV7-2, the J gene TRBJ2-3, with D hard to call. The V and J ends lost 6 bases and 2 bases respectively, with 6 bases between them. Germline-derived CDR1 and CDR2 are SGHTA and FQGNSA. This CDR3 has 12 residues. This CDR3 is CASSFLTDTQYF. Here the CDR3 DNA reads TGTGCCAGCAGTTTTCTCACAGATACGCAGTATTTT.

This clone was seen a handful of times. This chain joins TRBV27 and TRBJ2-7, with D perhaps matching TRBD2 (7 bases). Trimming removed 5 bases from V and 1 base from J, with 18 bases in between. Per germline, CDR1 MNHEY and CDR2 SMNVEV (reference sequence). CDR3 length: 16 amino acids. The CDR3 loop is CASSLNSRGASYEQYF. In DNA form, the CDR3 reads TGTGCCAGCAGTCTGAACTCCCGGGGGGCTTCCTACGAGCAGTACTTC.

This clone was picked up a small number of times. Other DNA sequences in the sample encode the same CDR3. This sequence joins TRBV5-6 and TRBJ1-2; 9 bases line up with TRBD1. Losses at the gene ends were 3 bases for V and 3 bases for J; bases not matched to a gene: 6. Germline V lookup: CDR1 SGHDT, CDR2 YYEEEE. This CDR3 spans 15 amino acids. CDR3 sequence reads: CASSWGGQGHYGYTF. DNA for the CDR3: TGTGCCAGCAGCTGGGGAGGACAGGGGCACTATGGCTACACCTTC. The full variable domain, its missing parts supplied by reference TRBV5-6 and TRBJ1-2, is DAGVTQSPTHLIKTRGQQVTLRCSPKSGHDTVSWYQQALGQGPQFIFQYYEEEERQRGNFPDRFSGHQFPNYSSELNVNALLLGDSALYLCASSWGGQGHYGYTFGSGTRLTVV.

The chain has TRBV2 and TRBJ2-2; 11 bases are a match to TRBD2. This CDR3 contains 16 residues. The J segment lost 5 bases and the V segment lost 1 base, leaving 3 bases of the junction unmatched. The germline gives CDR1 SNHLY, CDR2 FYNNEI. DNA for the CDR3: TGTGCCAGCAGTGAAGGACTAGCGGGGCTGACCGGGGAGCTGTTTTTT. This sequence encodes CASSEGLAGLTGELFF. Filled out from reference TRBV2 and TRBJ2-2, the complete variable domain reads EPEVTQTPSHQVTQMGQEVILRCVPISNHLYFYWYRQILGQKVEFLVSFYNNEISEKSEIFDDQFSVERPDGSNFTLKIRSTKLEDSAMYFCASSEGLAGLTGELFFGEGSRLTVL.

V and J are TRBV10-3 and TRBJ1-5; no firm D call. This CDR3 is 13 amino acids long. Germline lookup yields CDR1 ENHRY and CDR2 SYGVKD. Trimming removed 10 bases at V and 3 bases at J, with 13 bases between. Written as DNA, the CDR3 is TGTGCCACCACCTCCGGGATCAATCAGCCCCAGCATTTT. It encodes CATTSGINQPQHF.

The J gene is TRBJ2-1, the V gene TRBV19; D remains unclear. Deletions cut 4 bases from V and 6 bases from J, with 7 bases between. This CDR3 comprises 12 residues. CDR1 LNHDA and CDR2 SQIVND come from the germline V gene (reference sequence). CDR3 in amino acids: CASSTLGNEQFF. CDR3 in DNA: TGTGCCAGTAGTACGCTAGGCAATGAGCAGTTCTTC.

This chain connects TRBV11-3 to TRBJ2-5; 8 bases align to TRBD1. The V and J ends lost 5 bases and 2 bases, in that order; junction bases with no gene match: 7. Germline V gives CDR1 SGHNT, CDR2 YENEEA. The CDR3 extends over 15 amino acids. The CDR3 DNA sequence: TGTGCCAGCAGCCGTGGGGGACAGGTACAAGAGACCCAGTACTTC. This encodes CASSRGGQVQETQYF.

The chain joins TRBV9 to TRBJ1-3; perhaps TRBD1 as D (5 bases). With 7 bases removed from V and 0 bases from J, the gap between germline ends came to 14 bases. The CDR3 is made up of 15 amino acids. Germline values: CDR1 SGDLS, CDR2 YYNGEE. The CDR3 bases are TGTGCCAGCTCCCAAACAGGCCTCTCTGGAAACACCATATATTTT. Amino acids: CASSQTGLSGNTIYF.

The J gene is TRBJ2-1, the V gene TRBV29-1; TRBD2 agrees at 8 bases. The CDR3 loop spans 15 amino acids. V lost 2 bases and J lost 7; bases outside the gene matches: 10. Germline V gene sequence: CDR1 SQVTM, CDR2 ANQGSEA. The CDR3 DNA is TGCAGCGTTGAAACCGGGACTAGTAGTTTTAATGAGCAGTTCTTC. Protein product: CSVETGTSSFNEQFF.

This rearrangement joins TRBV6-5 to TRBJ1-5; tentative D call: TRBD1 (5 bases). Per germline, CDR1 MNHEY and CDR2 SVGAGI. The germline V and J ends were trimmed by 2 bases and 2 bases, with 7 bases remaining between them. CDR3 length: 14 amino acids. The CDR3 sequence is CASSYGGGNQPQHF. CDR3 nucleotides: TGTGCCAGCAGTTACGGAGGGGGCAATCAGCCCCAGCATTTT.

The chain has TRBV5-1 and TRBJ1-3; possible D gene TRBD1, 6 bases. V lost 4 bases and J lost 0, with 11 bases in between. The CDR3 spans 15 residues. Germline V gene lookup returns CDR1 SGHRS and CDR2 YFSETQ. CDR3 amino acids: CASSTGQSSGNTIYF. In nucleotides, the CDR3 is TGCGCCAGCAGCACAGGACAGTCCTCTGGAAACACCATATATTTT.

The chain carries TRBV5-6 and TRBJ2-5; tentatively, D is TRBD2 (5 bases). The germline V and J ends were trimmed by 4 bases and 4 bases, with 14 bases remaining between them. The length of the CDR3 is 14 residues. Germline CDR1 and CDR2: SGHDT and YYEEEE. The CDR3 region is CASSRSGVTETQYF. CDR3 DNA: TGTGCCAGCAGCCGGAGCGGAGTGACAGAGACCCAGTACTTC.

This chain connects TRBV18 to TRBJ2-7; TRBD1 matches 10 bases. Germline lookup yields CDR1 KGHSH and CDR2 LQKENI. The V segment lost 4 bases and the J segment 3 bases; nucleotides outside the gene matches: 6. The length of the CDR3 is 15 residues. Here the CDR3 reads CASSRPGQGFYEQYF. The CDR3 DNA reads as TGTGCCAGCTCACGACCGGGACAGGGGTTCTACGAGCAGTACTTC.

The chain recombines TRBV18 with TRBJ2-1, with 10 bases identical to TRBD2. Trimming took 0 bases from V and 4 from J; bases not matched to a gene: 12. The CDR3 is 19 residues long. Germline V gene sequence: CDR1 KGHSH, CDR2 LQKENI. CDR3 region: CASSPPLRLAGAPYNEQFF. CDR3 DNA: TGTGCCAGCTCACCACCGTTGAGGCTAGCGGGGGCTCCGTACAATGAGCAGTTCTTC.

CDR3 residues: CASSGMLPSYREQYF. The CDR3, as DNA: TGTGCCAGCAGTGGAATGTTGCCGTCCTACCGAGAGCAGTACTTC. The V and J genes are TRBV25-1 and TRBJ2-7; D call uncertain. The germline CDR1 and CDR2 sequences are MGHDK and SYGVNS. V gave up 4 bases and J gave up 7 bases, with 20 bases separating them. The CDR3 sequence is 15 residues long.

V and J are TRBV4-3 and TRBJ2-3; 11 bases agree with TRBD2. This CDR3 comprises 16 residues. V was clipped by 3 bases and J by 1 base; unmatched bases: 3. Germline values: CDR1 LGHNA, CDR2 YSLEER. CDR3 sequence (DNA): TGCGCCAGCAGCCACGGGACTAGCGGACGCACAGATACGCAGTATTTT. It specifies CASSHGTSGRTDTQYF.